Given below is one T cell receptor beta chain in context. V gave up 5 bases and J gave up 5 bases, with 15 bases separating them. Germline CDR1 and CDR2: MGHRA and YSYEKL. The length of the CDR3 is 14 residues. This entry belongs to a study of blood T cell repertoires in COVID-19. At the level of the study: Acute-phase and convalescent COVID-19 samples originated in the United States, Italy and Spain. From T cells, B-cell-depleted T cells, or PBMCs came the material, which was cDNA or gDNA.

Per the original methods: It was from reference gene primer amplification that nucleated cell counts were estimated. Assay: immunoSEQ multiplex PCR; the TCRdb copy retains only in-frame clones and omits some. For V, J and clone size, that table is used; D and trimming come from the DNA. The repertoire holds some 150,000 clones, with 83% as singletons. Patients at the Seattle site were enrolled during active infection and followed longitudinally. The chain joins TRBV4-1 to TRBJ1-1, with D tentatively TRBD1 (5 bases). The source of this sequence is a woman aged 55-75 years with COVID-19, enrolled during active disease. Sequencing used peripheral blood. CDR3 sequence reads: CASSLDWGGTEAFF. The CDR3 DNA follows: TGCGCCAGCAGCTTAGACTGGGGGGGGACTGAAGCTTTCTTT.